The text below deals with one TCR beta chain. No antigen is known for it. This sample was included in a study of long-term antiretroviral therapy in people with HIV. Study conclusions and caveats: No data on ART adherence, viral resistance or therapy changes.

The germline gives CDR1 SQVTM, CDR2 ANQGSEA. CDR3 length: 14 amino acids. After removal of 6 bases from V and 4 bases from J, the junction contained 9 bases not matched to a gene. At survey level, the immunoSEQ assay was run in its v3.0 version. It was 40,000-50,000 T-cell genomes per sample that sequencing targeted. The assay was immunoSEQ multiplex PCR, and TCRdb's table has in-frame clones only and misses some. The data show roughly 30,000 clones, with roughly 90% seen just once and 3% to 4.5% held by the top ten. The specimen was unsorted PBMCs, collected 1.8 years after starting antiretroviral therapy. The TCR comes from a woman aged 18 to 35 with HIV. The V call is TRBV29-1, the J call TRBJ2-5, with TRBD1 identical over 9 bases. CDR3 nucleotide sequence: TGCAGCGTCAGCCCGGACAGGGGTGCAGAGACCCAGTACTTC. It codes for CSVSPDRGAETQYF.